This T cell receptor beta chain was identified during a study of OX40 agonist ivuxolimab in advanced cancers. Study at large: Patients were treated with intravenous ivuxolimab, dosed at 0.01 to 10 mg/kg and infused every 2 weeks. Overall study findings and caveats: Averaging showed that CD8+ T cells had more expanded clones than CD4+ did.

About this clone: Its antigen is not identified.

The CDR3 spans 14 residues. With 5 bases removed from V and 1 base from J, the gap between germline ends came to 9 bases. CDR1 is SGHTA, CDR2 FQGNSA, per germline. Measured with immunoSEQ multiplex PCR; TCRdb has only the in-frame clones, and not every one. The sample lists about 68,000 clones; under 90% were seen once. The chain links TRBV7-2 to TRBJ1-5; D is unclear. Sample: CD4+ or CD8+ T cells sorted from blood, taken in a trial of the OX40 agonist ivuxolimab. The sequence was collected from an adult with an advanced solid tumor such as melanoma, head and neck, liver or kidney cancer. Here the CDR3 DNA reads TGTGCCAGCAGCCCCACGAGGAGCAATCAGCCCCAGCATTTT. Its translation is CASSPTRSNQPQHF.